This T cell receptor beta chain came from a study of T cell responses to AZD1222 COVID-19 vaccine. Broader study findings: Unmutated regions of variants are reportedly targeted by nearly half of spike-specific TCRs. Repertoires were collected only later (after the peak T cell response had occurred). In a largely white British group with more females than males, clonal diversity was possibly underestimated. Spike-wide coverage was observed for vaccine-associated CD4 TCRs, with dominant responses at 160-218 and 743-854.

Comment on this clone: The antigen remains unidentified.

Germline CDR1 and CDR2: LNHDA and SQIVND (reference sequence). Trimming removed 5 bases from V and 6 bases from J, with 10 bases in between. CDR3 length: 12 residues. The method was immunoSEQ multiplex PCR; TCRdb's version includes in-frame clones alone and lacks a portion of them. The repertoire holds 150,000 to 180,000 clones, with roughly nine tenths as singletons. The chain joins TRBV19 to TRBJ1-2, with D perhaps matching TRBD1 (5 bases). The sequences come from peripheral blood, collected 28 days after the second AZD1222 dose. This receptor was taken from an adult who received the AZD1222 COVID-19 vaccine. The CDR3 DNA reads TGTGCCAGTAGTGCAGGGTATGATGGCTACACCTTC. This encodes CASSAGYDGYTF. Variable domain in full (rest from reference TRBV19 and TRBJ1-2): DGGITQSPKYLFRKEGQNVTLSCEQNLNHDAMYWYRQDPGQGLRLIYYSQIVNDFQKGDIAEGYSVSREKKESFPLTVTSAQKNPTAFYLCASSAGYDGYTFGSGTRLTVV.